This T cell receptor (beta chain) is from a study of blood T cell repertoires in COVID-19. The CDR3 length is 14 residues. Trimming shortened V by 0 bases and J by 5 bases, and 10 bases separated the two germline ends. Per germline, CDR1 MNHNY and CDR2 SVGAGI (reference sequence). The table came from immunoSEQ multiplex PCR; TCRdb's copy has only in-frame clones and leaves some out. The data show 150,000 to 200,000 clones, with around nine tenths seen just once and approximately 6.6% held by the top ten. The sequence was obtained from a woman in her 50s who had recovered from COVID-19. The specimen was PBMCs or T cells enriched from blood (not recorded which). The V call is TRBV6-6, the J call TRBJ1-1; D is undetermined. The CDR3 region is CASSYSVTRTEAFF. Written as DNA, the CDR3 is TGTGCCAGCAGTTACTCGGTGACGAGGACTGAAGCTTTCTTT.